This T cell receptor beta chain was captured in a study of T cells after yellow fever vaccination. Via MiXCR, TCRdb re-called the 5' RACE reads, giving one row per CDR3 protein. The table includes roughly 400,000 distinct CDR3 sequences, roughly 20% detected once. The trim removed 0 bases at V and 3 bases at J, leaving 5 bases unmatched. There are 15 residues in the CDR3. CDR1 is LGHDT and CDR2 is YNNKEL in the germline V gene (reference sequence). The starting material was PBMCs, obtained before the yellow fever booster vaccination. The TCR was taken from a man between 18 and 29 years old who received the YFV17D yellow fever vaccine. The V and J genes are TRBV3-1 and TRBJ2-7; 7 bases match TRBD1. The CDR3 DNA reads as TGTGCCAGCAGCCAAGATAGGACAGGTTACTACGAGCAGTACTTC. Amino acid sequence: CASSQDRTGYYEQYF.